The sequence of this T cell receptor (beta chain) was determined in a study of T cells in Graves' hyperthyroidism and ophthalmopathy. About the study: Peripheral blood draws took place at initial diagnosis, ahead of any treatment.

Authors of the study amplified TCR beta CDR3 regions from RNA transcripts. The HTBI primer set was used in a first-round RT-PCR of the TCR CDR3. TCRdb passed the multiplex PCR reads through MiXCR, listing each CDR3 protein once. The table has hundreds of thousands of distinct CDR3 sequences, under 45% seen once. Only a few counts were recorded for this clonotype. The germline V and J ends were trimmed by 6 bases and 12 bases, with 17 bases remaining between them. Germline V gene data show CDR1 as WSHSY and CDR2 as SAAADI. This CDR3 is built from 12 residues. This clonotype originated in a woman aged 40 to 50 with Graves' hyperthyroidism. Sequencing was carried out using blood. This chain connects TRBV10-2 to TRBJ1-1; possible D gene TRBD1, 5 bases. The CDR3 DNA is TGCGCCAGCAGGGCCAGGGCCTTCAAGACTTTCTTT. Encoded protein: CASRARAFKTFF.